Listed below are T cell receptor beta chains from one sample, sequenced in a study of immune heterogeneity within non-small cell lung tumors. TCRdb re-called the multiplex PCR reads with MiXCR, one entry per CDR3 protein. The data show roughly 15,000 distinct CDR3 sequences, with under 35% seen just once and approximately 14% held by the top ten. The source material was lung tumor tissue. These receptors came from a woman aged 50 to 65 with non-small cell lung cancer. Each CDR3 is given with its conserved first and last residue. The D gene is left open where the match is weak. Clone size is shown for a subset of rows, as once, few, many or a class of expanded clone.

TRBJ2-7 . medium-sized TRBV28 CASSSGTNSYEQYF TGTGCCAGCAGTTCCGGGACAAACTCCTACGAGCAGTACTTC
TRBJ2-3 . many TRBV5-1 CASSWQNTQYF TGCGCCAGCAGCTGGCAGAATACGCAGTATTTT
TRBJ1-2 TRBD1 few TRBV30 CAWSVYTGDHPTF TGTGCCTGGAGTGTATATACAGGGGATCACCCTACTTTC
TRBJ1-5 TRBD1 . TRBV19 CASSRYRGGNQPQHF TGTGCCAGTAGCCGATACAGGGGTGGCAATCAGCCCCAGCATTTT
TRBJ1-6 TRBD1 medium-sized TRBV28 CASSFPPRTGGNSPLHF TGTGCCAGCAGTTTCCCCCCACGGACAGGGGGTAATTCACCCCTCCACTTT
TRBJ2-7 TRBD1 many TRBV9 CASTKGEGTGLLEQYF TGTGCCAGCACCAAAGGGGAGGGGACAGGGCTCTTGGAGCAGTACTTC
TRBJ2-3 TRBD2 many TRBV11-2 CASSLRPSGGADTQYF TGTGCCAGCAGCTTAAGGCCTAGCGGGGGAGCAGATACGCAGTATTTT
TRBJ2-7 . many TRBV5-4 CASSSGTLYEQYF TGTGCCAGCAGCTCCGGGACACTTTACGAGCAGTACTTC
TRBJ2-1 . . TRBV7-2 CASSSDYLEQFF TGTGCCAGCAGCTCCGACTATCTAGAGCAGTTCTTC
TRBJ2-2 TRBD1 many TRBV6-1 CASRAYRGTGELFF TGTGCCAGCAGAGCCTACAGGGGCACCGGGGAGCTGTTTTTT
TRBJ1-2 . medium-sized TRBV7-8 CASSLVGAGVGYTF TGTGCCAGCAGCTTAGTAGGGGCAGGGGTAGGCTACACCTTC
TRBJ2-3 TRBD1 . TRBV5-1 CASSLARGQGVFTDTQYF TGCGCCAGCAGCTTGGCAAGGGGACAGGGAGTGTTCACAGATACGCAGTATTTT
TRBJ2-3 . many TRBV12-3/TRBV12-4 CASSLGLWGGHTDTQYF TGTGCCAGCAGTTTAGGGCTTTGGGGGGGACACACAGATACGCAGTATTTT
TRBJ1-4 TRBD1 many TRBV7-2 CASSLFQGAEKLFF TGTGCCAGCAGCTTATTCCAGGGGGCGGAAAAACTGTTTTTT
TRBJ2-7 . many TRBV2 CASSSQTSYEQYF TGTGCCAGCAGTTCCCAGACGTCCTACGAGCAGTACTTC
TRBJ2-7 . many TRBV4-2 CASSQAMGGGNEQYF TGTGCCAGCAGCCAAGCGATGGGGGGCGGGAACGAGCAGTACTTC
TRBJ1-2 . many TRBV12-3/TRBV12-4 CASSPSLAHRGYTF TGTGCCAGCAGTCCTTCTTTAGCCCATCGGGGCTACACCTTC
TRBJ2-7 . many TRBV12-3/TRBV12-4 CASSQGAYEQYF TGTGCCAGCAGTCAAGGGGCCTACGAGCAGTACTTC
TRBJ1-3 . many TRBV9 CASSVVSSGNTIYF TGTGCCAGCAGCGTAGTGTCCTCTGGAAACACCATATATTTT
TRBJ2-1 . few TRBV7-3 CVSSFYGGDRSEQFF TGTGTCAGCAGCTTCTATGGAGGGGATCGTAGTGAGCAGTTCTTC
TRBJ1-2 . many TRBV19 CASSIGIGRIVNYGYTF TGTGCCAGTAGTATAGGTATCGGACGGATCGTGAACTATGGCTACACCTTC
TRBJ1-5 . . TRBV20-1 CSAETGSHQPQHF TGCAGTGCCGAGACAGGATCCCATCAGCCCCAGCATTTT
TRBJ1-2 TRBD1 medium-sized TRBV13 CASSIGQVRDGYTF TGTGCCAGCAGCATTGGACAGGTTAGGGATGGCTACACCTTC
TRBJ2-3 . . TRBV30 CAWNRGHYTDTQYF TGTGCCTGGAACCGGGGACACTACACAGATACGCAGTATTTT
TRBJ2-7 . many TRBV7-2 CASSRLGYEQYF TGTGCCAGCAGCCGCCTGGGGTACGAGCAGTACTTC
TRBJ2-1 TRBD2 few TRBV6-2/TRBV6-3 CASSLASGRTNSYNEQFF TGTGCCAGCAGTCTCGCCAGCGGGAGGACCAACTCCTACAATGAGCAGTTCTTC
TRBJ1-1 . . TRBV2 CASLGGALNTEAFF TGTGCTAGCCTGGGGGGTGCCCTGAACACTGAAGCTTTCTTT
TRBJ2-4 TRBD2 few TRBV5-1 CASSLDSGGAGWTKNIQYF TGCGCCAGCAGCTTAGATAGCGGGGGGGCCGGATGGACCAAAAACATTCAGTACTTC
TRBJ1-1 TRBD1 . TRBV18 CASSPRTGTNGGALF TGTGCAAGCTCACCTAGGACAGGGACTAACGGTGGAGCTTTGTTT
TRBJ2-7 TRBD2 medium-sized TRBV20-1 CSGIAGGRTYEQYF TGCAGTGGGATAGCGGGAGGCCGGACCTACGAGCAGTACTTC
TRBJ1-2 TRBD1 many TRBV5-4 CASSPGQGASYGYTF TGTGCCAGCAGCCCGGGACAGGGGGCAAGCTATGGCTACACCTTC
TRBJ1-5 . . TRBV6-4 CASSISAGSQPQHF TGTGCCAGCAGTATATCCGCCGGCTCTCAGCCCCAGCATTTT
TRBJ2-2 . many TRBV9 CASSVETDGELFF TGTGCCAGCAGCGTAGAAACAGACGGGGAGCTGTTTTTT
TRBJ2-7 TRBD1 few TRBV19 CASSNGDSSYEQYF TGTGCCAGTAGTAACGGGGACAGCTCCTACGAGCAGTACTTC
TRBJ2-2 TRBD2 . TRBV7-3 CASSPSGGWTGELFF TGTGCCAGCAGCCCCTCGGGGGGTTGGACCGGGGAGCTGTTTTTT
TRBJ2-1 . many TRBV27 CASSSHRGPKRFF TGTGCCAGCAGTTCTCACAGAGGTCCCAAGCGGTTCTTC
TRBJ1-4 . . TRBV7-9 CASSWGATNEKLFF TGTGCCAGCAGCTGGGGGGCAACTAATGAAAAACTGTTTTTT
TRBJ2-1 . . TRBV20-1 CSARKGGKVEQFF TGCAGTGCCCGGAAGGGGGGGAAGGTTGAGCAGTTCTTC
TRBJ1-5 . . TRBV20-1 CSARGGNRENQPQHF TGCAGTGCTAGAGGGGGAAACAGGGAGAATCAGCCCCAGCATTTT
TRBJ2-1 TRBD2 medium-sized TRBV11-2 CASSLGLAASSYNEQFF TGTGCCAGCAGCCTAGGACTAGCAGCGAGCTCCTACAATGAGCAGTTCTTC
TRBJ2-5 . few TRBV11-2 CASSLGHRETQYF TGTGCCAGCAGCTTAGGCCATAGGGAGACCCAGTACTTC
TRBJ2-7 . . TRBV20-1 CSARGANEQYF TGCAGTGCCAGGGGGGCGAATGAGCAGTACTTC
TRBJ1-2 . many TRBV5-4 CASSLGATRSTF TGTGCCAGCAGCTTAGGAGCCACCCGCTCCACCTTC
TRBJ1-1 . . TRBV7-9 CASSANPVEAFF TGTGCCAGCAGCGCAAATCCAGTCGAAGCTTTCTTT
TRBJ1-1 . once TRBV19 CASSSWRRDEAFF TGTGCCAGTTCTTCCTGGAGGAGGGATGAAGCTTTCTTT
TRBJ2-7 TRBD1 medium-sized TRBV13 CASSSLRQGYEQYF TGTGCCAGCAGCTCCCTGAGACAGGGCTACGAGCAGTACTTC
TRBJ1-1 . many TRBV19 CASSLGLRGAFF TGTGCCAGTAGTCTCGGTCTCAGGGGAGCTTTCTTT
TRBJ1-1 . many TRBV7-9 CASSLARVRDTEAFF TGTGCCAGCAGCTTAGCCAGGGTAAGGGATACTGAAGCTTTCTTT